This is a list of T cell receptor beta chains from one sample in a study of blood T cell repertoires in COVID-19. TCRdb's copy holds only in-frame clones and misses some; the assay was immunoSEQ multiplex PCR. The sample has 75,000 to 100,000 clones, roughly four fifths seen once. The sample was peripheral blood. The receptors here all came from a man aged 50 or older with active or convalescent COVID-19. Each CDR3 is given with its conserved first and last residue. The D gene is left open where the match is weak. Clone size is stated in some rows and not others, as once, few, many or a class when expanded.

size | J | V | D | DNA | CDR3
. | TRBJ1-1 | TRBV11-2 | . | TGTGCCAGCAGCTTAGCAGGGATGAACACTGAAGCTTTCTTT | CASSLAGMNTEAFF
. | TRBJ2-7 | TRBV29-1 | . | TGCAGCGTTGTCGACAGAACCTACGAGCAGTACTTC | CSVVDRTYEQYF
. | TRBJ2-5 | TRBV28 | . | TGTGCCAGCAGTTCGGGACAACAAGAGACCCAGTACTTC | CASSSGQQETQYF
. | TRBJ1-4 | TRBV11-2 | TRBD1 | TGTGCCAGCAGCTCCTCGGGACAGGGTAATGAAAAACTGTTTTTT | CASSSSGQGNEKLFF
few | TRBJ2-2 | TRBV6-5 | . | TGTGCCAGCATAACGGGTTTTAACACCGGGGAGCTGTTTTTT | CASITGFNTGELFF
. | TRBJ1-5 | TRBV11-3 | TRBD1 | TGTGCCAGCAGCCGCCTTATCAATCAGGGGGTGGGCAATCAGCCCCAGCATTTT | CASSRLINQGVGNQPQHF
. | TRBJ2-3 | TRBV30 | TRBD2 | TGTGCCTGGACTCTCGGGGGGTTCCTTACAGATACGCAGTATTTT | CAWTLGGFLTDTQYF
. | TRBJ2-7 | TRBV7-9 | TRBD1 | TGTGCCAGCAGCCTGGGACAGGGGGCGGGCGAGCAGTACTTC | CASSLGQGAGEQYF
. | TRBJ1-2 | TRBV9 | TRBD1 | TGTGCCAGCAGCGTAGGGGACAGGGCCTATGGCTACACCTTC | CASSVGDRAYGYTF
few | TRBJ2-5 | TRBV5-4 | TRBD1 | TGTGCCAGCAGTTTGGGACAGGGGATAGGAGAGACCCAGTACTTC | CASSLGQGIGETQYF